One and the same sample provided the 29 T cell receptor beta chains below, sequenced in a study of post-analysis software for immune sequencing data. General study results and limits: Elevated frequency relative to controls characterized 4 or 5 TRBV segments in patients, TRBV5-6, TRBV5-1 and TRBV20-1 among them.

cDNA libraries of TCR beta carried unique molecular identifiers. One entry per CDR3 protein results from TCRdb running MiXCR on the PCR reads. The sample holds roughly 670,000 distinct CDR3 sequences; about 60% are singletons and the top ten take over 9%. Antigens of these TCRs are unknown. The specimen was blood. The receptors here all came from a girl aged 2-10 years with multiple sclerosis.

The chain uses TRBV11-2 and TRBJ2-5; D is unresolved. CDR1 SGHAT and CDR2 FQNNGV come from the germline V gene. The ends were cut back, 0 bases at V and 5 bases at J, with 16 bases in the middle. This CDR3 is 16 amino acids long. The CDR3 DNA reads as TGTGCCAGCAGCTTAGAATCAGGCAGGTTGGGGGAGACCCAGTACTTC. Translating it yields CASSLESGRLGETQYF. The whole variable domain, filled in from reference TRBV11-2 and TRBJ2-5, reads EAGVAQSPRYKIIEKRQSVAFWCNPISGHATLYWYQQILGQGPKLLIQFQNNGVVDDSQLPKDRFSAERLKGVDSTLKIQPAKLEDSAVYLCASSLESGRLGETQYFGPGTRLLVL.

A few counts support this clonotype. The chain recombines TRBV25-1 with TRBJ2-3; TRBD2 is a possible D gene (6 bases). CDR1 is MGHDK, CDR2 SYGVNS, per germline. The CDR3 spans 15 residues. Trimming removed 6 bases at V and 1 base at J, with 14 bases between. CDR3 sequence (DNA): TGTGCCAGCAGCACGACGGGACTGCGCACAGATACGCAGTATTTT. Its translation: CASSTTGLRTDTQYF. Together with reference TRBV25-1 and TRBJ2-3, the CDR3 gives the full variable domain: EADIYQTPRYLVIGTGKKITLECSQTMGHDKMYWYQQDPGMELHLIHYSYGVNSTEKGDLSSESTVSRIRTEHFPLTLESARPSHTSQYLCASSTTGLRTDTQYFGPGTRLTVL.

The chain links TRBV7-2 to TRBJ2-3; no definite D call. V was pared by 1 base and J by 2 bases, with 13 bases between. CDR3 length: 16 amino acids. Germline values: CDR1 SGHTA, CDR2 FQGNSA. The CDR3 bases are TGTGCCAGCAGCTTAGGAGGACCGTCAAACACAGATACGCAGTATTTT. Its protein product is CASSLGGPSNTDTQYF. The full variable domain, with the rest looked up from reference TRBV7-2 and TRBJ2-3, is GAGVSQSPSNKVTEKGKDVELRCDPISGHTALYWYRQSLGQGLEFLIYFQGNSAPDKSGLPSDRFSAERTGGSVSTLTIQRTQQEDSAVYLCASSLGGPSNTDTQYFGPGTRLTVL.

V usage is TRBV20-1 and J usage is TRBJ2-1; the D gene could be TRBD1 or TRBD2 (5 bases each). This CDR3 has 15 amino acids. CDR1 DFQATT and CDR2 SNEGSKA come from the germline V gene (reference sequence). The V end was cut by 1 base, the J end by 9 bases, with 19 bases between. The CDR3 region is CSARGVSSLRGEQFF. In DNA, the CDR3 is TGCAGTGCTAGAGGGGTTAGCTCTTTGAGGGGTGAGCAGTTCTTC.

The chain recombines TRBV3-1 with TRBJ2-1; 11 bases are shared with TRBD2. This CDR3 has 18 amino acids. Per the germline V gene, CDR1 is LGHDT and CDR2 is YNNKEL (reference sequence). V was clipped by 0 bases and J by 2 bases; unmatched bases: 6. CDR3 bases: TGTGCCAGCAGCCAAGAAAGGACTAGCGGGCTCACCTACAATGAGCAGTTCTTC. Amino acids: CASSQERTSGLTYNEQFF.

The rearrangement links TRBV12-3 or TRBV12-4 to TRBJ2-5; weak D call: TRBD2 (5 bases). With 3 bases removed from V and 1 base from J, the gap between germline ends came to 12 bases. The CDR3 is 15 amino acids. CDR3 nucleotides: TGTGCCAGCAGTTTGGAGCGGCAGACCCAAGAGACCCAGTACTTC. Protein: CASSLERQTQETQYF.

The rearrangement joins TRBV29-1 to TRBJ2-5; TRBD1 matches at 10 bases. CDR1 and CDR2 (germline): SQVTM, ANQGSEA. The CDR3 is 14 residues long. V dropped 7 bases and J dropped 4; count of bases not matched to a gene: 9. The CDR3 DNA sequence: TGCAGCGCCCCCGGGACAGGGGATGCAGAGACCCAGTACTTC. This encodes CSAPGTGDAETQYF.

The CDR3 DNA reads TGCAGCGTTGAAGGGTTAGGGTATTACAATGAGCAGTTCTTC. Translation gives CSVEGLGYYNEQFF. This chain uses TRBV29-1 with TRBJ2-1; the D is unclear. The CDR3 consists of 14 residues. Trimming stripped 1 base from V and 4 bases from J, with 11 bases between. Per germline, CDR1 SQVTM and CDR2 ANQGSEA.

The chain combines TRBV28 with TRBJ2-5, with D maybe TRBD2 (7 bases). The CDR3 is 11 amino acids. The germline V gene encodes CDR1 MDHEN and CDR2 SYDVKM. Deletions cut 7 bases from V and 12 bases from J, with 15 bases between. The chain's CDR3 is CASTIQGREYF. Written as DNA, the CDR3 is TGTGCCAGCACCATCCAGGGGAGGGAGTACTTC.

The chain recombines TRBV29-1 with TRBJ2-1; D might be TRBD1 (5 bases). The CDR3 has 14 residues. V lost 4 bases to trimming and J lost 7 bases, with 17 bases between them. Germline loops: CDR1 SQVTM, CDR2 ANQGSEA. CDR3 loop: CSVVPVGAENEQFF. Here the CDR3 DNA reads TGCAGCGTTGTCCCGGTAGGGGCGGAGAATGAGCAGTTCTTC.

The chain uses TRBV12-3 or TRBV12-4 and TRBJ2-5; a weak D match, TRBD2 (7 bases). The CDR3 sequence is 14 residues long. Deletions cut 2 bases from V and 5 bases from J, with 12 bases between. CDR3 residues: CASSLWGGWETQYF. CDR3 in DNA: TGTGCCAGCAGTTTATGGGGGGGCTGGGAGACCCAGTACTTC.

This clonotype was seen only once. The chain has TRBV5-1 and TRBJ2-1; 10 bases align to TRBD2. V shed 8 bases, J shed 8 bases, and the junction held 10 bases outside the gene matches. The V gene's germline CDR1 is SGHRS and CDR2 YFSETQ. The CDR3 is made up of 14 amino acids. Here the CDR3 reads CASIAGGRQDEQFF. In DNA form, the CDR3 reads TGCGCCAGTATAGCGGGAGGTAGACAGGATGAGCAGTTCTTC.

The chain carries TRBV5-1 and TRBJ2-4, with D hard to call. The V end was cut by 0 bases, the J end by 0 bases, with 13 bases between. Per germline, CDR1 SGHRS and CDR2 YFSETQ. This CDR3 is 17 amino acids long. CDR3 sequence (DNA): TGCGCCAGCAGCTTGGTGTTTAGGGTGGTAGCCAAAAACATTCAGTACTTC. As protein: CASSLVFRVVAKNIQYF.

This clonotype was seen more than once but under ten times. The gene calls are TRBV7-9 and TRBJ2-5; D is perhaps TRBD1 (6 bases). The CDR3 is made up of 12 amino acids. Germline CDR1 reads SEHNR; CDR2 reads FQNEAQ (reference sequence). V gave up 9 bases and J gave up 5 bases, with 13 bases separating them. Here the CDR3 reads CARTQGNETQYF. The DNA of the CDR3 is TGTGCCAGAACACAGGGCAACGAGACCCAGTACTTC.

The chain employs TRBV15 and TRBJ2-7; tentative D call: TRBD2 (5 bases). Germline CDR1 and CDR2: LNHNV and YYDKDF (reference sequence). This CDR3 has 13 amino acids. Trimming pared 1 base from V and 3 bases from J, leaving 7 bases between. The DNA of the CDR3 is TGTGCCACCAGCAGAGTCCGGGGCTACGAGCAGTACTTC. This codes for CATSRVRGYEQYF.

This clonotype was observed a few times. This chain connects TRBV29-1 to TRBJ2-7; D may be TRBD1 (5 bases). Deletions cut 5 bases from V and 4 bases from J, with 9 bases between. The CDR3 loop spans 11 amino acids. Germline V gene sequence: CDR1 SQVTM, CDR2 ANQGSEA. The CDR3 is CSVLQEYEQYF. The CDR3 DNA is TGCAGCGTTCTACAGGAATACGAGCAGTACTTC.

This clonotype has a handful of counts. This sequence joins TRBV12-3 or TRBV12-4 and TRBJ2-1, with 7 bases lining up with TRBD1. With V trimmed by 4 bases and J by 4 bases, 4 bases remained unmatched. The CDR3 is 14 residues long. CDR3 sequence: CASSWDRAYNEQFF. CDR3 DNA: TGTGCCAGCAGTTGGGACAGAGCATACAATGAGCAGTTCTTC.

This chain links TRBV20-1 with TRBJ2-1, with TRBD2 identical over 9 bases. After removal of 3 bases from V and 8 bases from J, the junction contained 11 bases not matched to a gene. The CDR3 covers 15 residues. CDR1 is DFQATT, CDR2 SNEGSKA, per germline (reference sequence). CDR3 in DNA: TGCAGTGCTAGTACCGGAGCGGGAGGTCGCGATGAGCAGTTCTTC. It specifies CSASTGAGGRDEQFF.

This chain links TRBV10-3 with TRBJ2-3; 11 bases fit TRBD2. Germline V gives CDR1 ENHRY, CDR2 SYGVKD. Germline trimming cut 3 bases from V and 5 bases from J; bases unmatched to any gene: 4. The CDR3 covers 15 residues. The CDR3, as DNA: TGTGCCATCAGTGACAGCCTAGCGGGAGGAGATACGCAGTATTTT. Its protein is CAISDSLAGGDTQYF.

The chain employs TRBV7-2 and TRBJ2-5, with D possibly matching TRBD1 (5 bases). The CDR3 spans 14 residues. Trimming left V 5 bases short and J 5 bases short, with 15 bases between. The germline gives CDR1 SGHTA, CDR2 FQGNSA. The CDR3 DNA reads TGTGCCAGCAGCGCTCCCCGCAGGGCGGAGACCCAGTACTTC. Protein: CASSAPRRAETQYF.

V usage is TRBV5-6 and J usage is TRBJ2-1; D ambiguous. CDR1 is SGHDT and CDR2 is YYEEEE in the germline V gene. Trimming shortened V by 3 bases and J by 10 bases, and 11 bases separated the two germline ends. The CDR3 runs to 12 residues. In DNA form, the CDR3 reads TGTGCCAGCAGCTCACAGCAGGACGAGCAGTTCTTC. It is translated as CASSSQQDEQFF.

The chain recombines TRBV5-5 with TRBJ2-5, with 10 nucleotides matching TRBD1. V lost 4 bases and J lost 5; bases outside the gene matches: 8. CDR1 is SGHKS, CDR2 YYEKEE, per germline (reference sequence). CDR3 length: 15 residues. CDR3 amino acids: CASSTGQGTRETQYF. The CDR3, as DNA: TGTGCCAGCAGCACGGGACAGGGGACGCGGGAGACCCAGTACTTC.

This clonotype appeared a few times. CDR3 coding DNA: TGTGCCAGCAGCTTAGTCCAAGGCGGCGAGCAGTACTTC. Translation gives CASSLVQGGEQYF. The chain employs TRBV7-9 and TRBJ2-7; no clear D. Deletions cut 1 base from V and 6 bases from J, with 10 bases between. The germline gives CDR1 SEHNR, CDR2 FQNEAQ (reference sequence). This CDR3 is built from 13 residues.

The rearrangement uses TRBV7-3 and TRBJ2-1; TRBD2 matches 7 bases. CDR1 is SGHTA and CDR2 is FQGTGA in the germline V gene. The CDR3 length is 15 residues. V was clipped by 2 bases and J by 5 bases; unmatched bases: 6. The CDR3 bases are TGTGCCAGCAGCTTAGAGGCGGGAGCGAACAATGAGCAGTTCTTC. Amino acids: CASSLEAGANNEQFF.

The J gene is TRBJ1-5, the V gene TRBV6-2 or TRBV6-3; perhaps TRBD1 as D (5 bases). This CDR3 contains 15 residues. Between the trimmed V and J ends, which lost 5 bases and 4 bases, there was a span of 15 bases. From germline, CDR1 is MNHEY and CDR2 SVGEGT. The CDR3 bases are TGTGCCAGCAGTGTTCAGGGTCAGGTGAATCAGCCCCAGCATTTT. Translation: CASSVQGQVNQPQHF.

There are a few counts of this clonotype. The V call is TRBV20-1, the J call TRBJ1-2; the D is unclear. The germline V gene encodes CDR1 DFQATT and CDR2 SNEGSKA (reference sequence). The V end was cut by 3 bases, the J end by 4 bases, with 15 bases between. CDR3 length: 14 residues. CDR3 loop: CSASSVPESYGYTF. The CDR3 DNA reads as TGCAGTGCTAGTAGTGTCCCGGAGAGCTATGGCTACACCTTC.

The rearrangement joins TRBV6-2 or TRBV6-3 to TRBJ1-5, with TRBD1 matching over 9 bases. Looked up from germline, CDR1 is MNHEY and CDR2 is SVGEGT. The V segment lost 4 bases and the J segment 7 bases; nucleotides outside the gene matches: 14. This CDR3 is built from 17 residues. CDR3 bases: TGTGCCAGCAGTTGGGGGCCCCGACAGGGGGTCGGGCAGCCCCAGCATTTT. Its translation: CASSWGPRQGVGQPQHF.

The gene calls are TRBV20-1 and TRBJ2-3; D is unclear. The V end was cut by 4 bases, the J end by 6 bases, with 8 bases between. The CDR3 is made up of 11 amino acids. Germline CDR1 DFQATT, CDR2 SNEGSKA (reference sequence). In nucleotides, the CDR3 is TGCAGTGCTAAAGGGCTCGATACGCAGTATTTT. This encodes CSAKGLDTQYF.

This sequence joins TRBV7-2 and TRBJ2-3; TRBD2 might be the D (6 bases). The CDR3 length is 13 residues. Per the germline V gene, CDR1 is SGHTA and CDR2 is FQGNSA. V gave up 11 bases and J gave up 0 bases, with 12 bases separating them. CDR3 nucleotides: TGTGCCCTGGGGGGAGAAAGCACAGATACGCAGTATTTT. Translation gives CALGGESTDTQYF.